This T cell receptor beta chain was retrieved from a study of graft-versus-host responses after intestinal transplantation. In regard to this clone: Antigen unknown.

The assay was immunoSEQ multiplex PCR, and TCRdb's table has in-frame clones only and misses some. The data show tens of thousands of clones, 90% seen once. This clonotype was sampled from a human donor who was the organ donor for an intestinal transplant. The sample in question was unstimulated CD8+ T cells sorted from spleen or lymph node cells, obtained before transplant.

As DNA, the CDR3 is TGTGCCAGCAGTTTCAGCGGGGGGGCCGGAGAGACCCAGTACTTC. It codes for CASSFSGGAGETQYF. V gene TRBV28 combines with J gene TRBJ2-5; 10 bases fit TRBD2. V shed 3 bases and J 4 bases; nucleotides not matched to a gene: 5. The CDR3 sequence is 15 residues long. Germline values: CDR1 MDHEN, CDR2 SYDVKM. Full variable domain (rest looked up from reference TRBV28 and TRBJ2-5): DVKVTQSSRYLVKRTGEKVFLECVQDMDHENMFWYRQDPGLGLRLIYFSYDVKMKEKGDIPEGYSVSREKKERFSLILESASTNQTSMYLCASSFSGGAGETQYFGPGTRLLVL.